A selection of T cell receptor beta chains follows, all from one sample in a study of response to subunit inactivated influenza vaccine. TCRdb passed the RT-PCR reads through MiXCR, listing each CDR3 protein once. The table lists about 540,000 distinct CDR3 sequences, under 30% of them singletons. The same specimen was also included in a second study, on T cells expressing NK-cell markers.

This specimen consisted of CD4+ T cells sorted from PBMCs, obtained approximately 13 days after vaccination. These receptors were obtained from a man in his fifties or sixties who received an inactivated influenza vaccine. Each CDR3 is given with its conserved first and last residue. D genes are given only for firm matches. The size entry is marked missing in some rows and otherwise reads once, few, many or a size class.

d_call	clone_size	v_call	j_call	cdr3_nt	cdr3_aa
NA	NA	TRBV6-5	TRBJ2-7	TGTGCCAGCAGTTACAGGGGTAGCTCCTACGAGCAGTACTTC	CASSYRGSSYEQYF
TRBD2	NA	TRBV28	TRBJ2-3	TGTGCCAGCCGGACTAGCGGGAGGAACACAGATACGCAGTATTTT	CASRTSGRNTDTQYF
NA	NA	TRBV12-3/TRBV12-4	TRBJ2-4	TGTGCCAGCAGTGCCACGATGGCCCAAGTTAAGAAGTACTTC	CASSATMAQVKKYF
NA	few	TRBV4-3	TRBJ2-1	TGCGCCAGCAGCCAAGATAGGACGGACTACAATGAGCAGTTCTTC	CASSQDRTDYNEQFF
NA	NA	TRBV7-3	TRBJ2-2	TGTGCCAGCAGCCCAGGGGGGATGAGGGACACCGGGGAGCTGTTTTTT	CASSPGGMRDTGELFF
TRBD1	NA	TRBV5-1	TRBJ1-2	TGCGCCAGCAGTCCACTCGGACAGGGGATACATGGCTACACCTTC	CASSPLGQGIHGYTF
TRBD2	few	TRBV25-1	TRBJ2-7	TGTGCCAGCACTAGGGGACTAGCGGGATTAGGCTCCTACGAGCAGTACTTC	CASTRGLAGLGSYEQYF
TRBD1	few	TRBV12-3/TRBV12-4	TRBJ1-5	TGTGCCAGCAGACCGACAGGGAGCTATGAGCCCCAGCATTTT	CASRPTGSYEPQHF
NA	many	TRBV12-3/TRBV12-4	TRBJ2-1	TGTGCCAGCAGTTTTGTGGGGGGGGGCCCCAATGAGCAGTTCTTC	CASSFVGGGPNEQFF
NA	many	TRBV3-1	TRBJ2-2	TGTGCCAGCAGCCAAACCCGTACTAGCACGGCCACCGGGGAGCTGTTTTTT	CASSQTRTSTATGELFF
NA	NA	TRBV29-1	TRBJ2-5	TGCAGCGCCCTGACGGGGCCGGGGACCCAGTACTTC	CSALTGPGTQYF
TRBD2	NA	TRBV4-3	TRBJ2-3	TGCGCCAGCAGCCAGAGAGCGGGGGGGAGCACAGATACGCAGTATTTT	CASSQRAGGSTDTQYF
NA	few	TRBV18	TRBJ1-1	TGTGCCAGCTCACCCAAGAAAGCGGAAGCTTTCTTT	CASSPKKAEAFF
TRBD2	NA	TRBV19	TRBJ2-2	TGTGCCAGCGGCACTAGCGGGAGAACCGGGGAGCTGTTTTTT	CASGTSGRTGELFF
NA	few	TRBV5-5	TRBJ1-5	TGTGCCAGCACCCAAGGACCATCCACTCAGCCCCAGCATTTT	CASTQGPSTQPQHF
NA	NA	TRBV4-1	TRBJ2-1	TGCGCCAGCAGCCAAGAAGGCCGCCGTCCCGCCAGCTCCTACAATGAGCAGTTCTTC	CASSQEGRRPASSYNEQFF
NA	many	TRBV5-5	TRBJ2-7	TGTGCCAGCAGCTTGGACGGTTTCTACGAGCAGTACTTC	CASSLDGFYEQYF
NA	few	TRBV20-1	TRBJ2-3	TGCAGTGCTAGAGGACTAGGGGGGGATACGCAGTATTTT	CSARGLGGDTQYF
TRBD1	NA	TRBV30	TRBJ1-1	TGTGCCTGGAGGGGACAGGGGGTGGGGAACACTGAAGCTTTCTTT	CAWRGQGVGNTEAFF
TRBD1	NA	TRBV5-1	TRBJ2-7	TGCGCCAGCAGCCCCCGGACAGGACCCTACGAGCAGTACTTC	CASSPRTGPYEQYF
TRBD1	NA	TRBV29-1	TRBJ2-3	TGCAGCGTTGAAGATATTGTGGCAGGGGGATTGCAGTATTTT	CSVEDIVAGGLQYF
TRBD1	NA	TRBV30	TRBJ2-7	TGTGCCTGGAGTTGGGAGGGTATCGGACAGGGGGTCGACGAGCAGTACTTC	CAWSWEGIGQGVDEQYF
NA	few	TRBV4-3	TRBJ2-7	TGCGCCAGCAGCCAAGATCTTGGACTCCACTACGAGCAGTACTTC	CASSQDLGLHYEQYF
NA	NA	TRBV20-1	TRBJ2-1	TGCAGTGCTAGAGGCGGGGTTAACAATGAGCAGTTCTTC	CSARGGVNNEQFF
TRBD2	NA	TRBV6-1	TRBJ2-3	TGTGCCAGCACTCAGGGACTAGCGGGGGCGCAGTATTTT	CASTQGLAGAQYF
TRBD1	NA	TRBV29-1	TRBJ2-7	TGCAGCGTTGGCACCGGGACAGGAGCCTACGAGCAGTACTTC	CSVGTGTGAYEQYF
NA	NA	TRBV6-1	TRBJ2-7	TGTGCCAGCAGTGGTCTGGCAGAAAGCTACGAGCAGTACTTC	CASSGLAESYEQYF
TRBD1	few	TRBV7-2	TRBJ1-5	TGTGCCAGCAGCTTAGTATCAGGGGGCCATCAGCCCCAGCATTTT	CASSLVSGGHQPQHF
NA	NA	TRBV7-2	TRBJ2-3	TGTGCCAGCAGCTTACGACCCCGGTTTGATACGCAGTATTTT	CASSLRPRFDTQYF
NA	many	TRBV9	TRBJ2-7	TGTGCCAGCAGCGTAGGATTGGCGGGCTCCTACGAGCAGTACTTC	CASSVGLAGSYEQYF
NA	few	TRBV5-1	TRBJ1-2	TGCGCCAGCAGCCAGTCCGGGACGGTCGGCGATGGCTACACCTTC	CASSQSGTVGDGYTF
NA	NA	TRBV5-5	TRBJ2-3	TGTGCCAGCAGTCTTCAAATTGGACAGAACACAGATACGCAGTATTTT	CASSLQIGQNTDTQYF
NA	few	TRBV12-3/TRBV12-4	TRBJ1-1	TGTGCCAGCAGTTTAAAAGTCCATCGGGGAACTGAAGCTTTCTTT	CASSLKVHRGTEAFF
TRBD2	NA	TRBV20-1	TRBJ2-3	TGCTGTGCTAGTAGACTAGCGGGGGGCCTGAGCACAGATACGCAGTATTTT	CCASRLAGGLSTDTQYF
TRBD1	few	TRBV20-1	TRBJ2-3	TGCAGTGCTAGAGATCAGGGGGTTCCCACAGATACGCAGTATTTT	CSARDQGVPTDTQYF
NA	NA	TRBV6-2/TRBV6-3	TRBJ2-6	TGTGCCAGCAGATACAAGACAGCTTTCTCTGGGGCCAACGTCCTGACTTTC	CASRYKTAFSGANVLTF
TRBD1	NA	TRBV29-1	TRBJ2-7	TGCAGCGCACGGACAGGGACGGTCAACGAGCAGTACTTC	CSARTGTVNEQYF
NA	NA	TRBV19	TRBJ1-2	TGTGCCAGTAGTACCTCCTGGACTTCTAACTATGGCTACACCTTC	CASSTSWTSNYGYTF
NA	few	TRBV7-9	TRBJ2-1	TGTGCCAGCAGCCTGGGAGAGGGGCCCGGGTTCTTC	CASSLGEGPGFF
NA	many	TRBV7-9	TRBJ1-2	TGTGCCAGCAGCTTAGGCCCGAACTATGGCTACACCTTC	CASSLGPNYGYTF
NA	NA	TRBV6-6	TRBJ2-7	TGTGCCAGCAGTTACGATCACTCCTACGAGCAGTACTTC	CASSYDHSYEQYF
TRBD2	NA	TRBV20-1	TRBJ2-1	TGCAGTGCAACCGGGACTACCAAGGATGAGCAGTTCTTC	CSATGTTKDEQFF
NA	few	TRBV5-5	TRBJ2-7	TGTGCCAGCAGCTTGGACCAGGAAAAAACAACCTACGAGCAGTACTTC	CASSLDQEKTTYEQYF
TRBD2	many	TRBV7-2	TRBJ2-2	TGTGCCAGCAGCTTAAGGGAGGGGACCGGGGAGCTGTTTTTT	CASSLREGTGELFF
TRBD1	NA	TRBV29-1	TRBJ2-3	TGCAGCGTTGCCTCGCCCCGGGACAGGGGAAGGACAGATACGCAGTATTTT	CSVASPRDRGRTDTQYF
NA	NA	TRBV4-3	TRBJ1-1	TGCGCCAGCAGCCAAGATCGTGGGGCAGAAGCTTTCTTT	CASSQDRGAEAFF
NA	few	TRBV24-1	TRBJ2-6	TGTGCCACCAATCTGGACAGACCTAAAACATTCTCTGGGGCCAACGTCCTGACTTTC	CATNLDRPKTFSGANVLTF
NA	NA	TRBV5-1	TRBJ2-5	TGCGCCAGCAGCTTTCTATCCGGGGAGACCCAGTACTTC	CASSFLSGETQYF
TRBD1	NA	TRBV20-1	TRBJ2-1	TGCAGTGCTACCCCGGTGGACAGGGGGCGGGGGACTGAGCAGTTCTTC	CSATPVDRGRGTEQFF
TRBD2	NA	TRBV18	TRBJ2-4	TGTGCCAGCTCACCTCCGGGACTAGCCTACAAAAACATTCAGTACTTC	CASSPPGLAYKNIQYF
NA	NA	TRBV12-3/TRBV12-4	TRBJ2-2	TGTGCCAGCAGTTTGGGGGGCGTTAGCGGGGAGCTGTTTTTT	CASSLGGVSGELFF
TRBD2	few	TRBV12-3/TRBV12-4	TRBJ2-1	TGTGCCAGCAGCAGGACTAGCGGGGGGGCCAATGAGCAGTTCTTC	CASSRTSGGANEQFF
NA	NA	TRBV5-5	TRBJ1-1	TGTGCCAGCAGCTTGACCGTTCCGAACACTGAAGCTTTCTTT	CASSLTVPNTEAFF
NA	few	TRBV12-3/TRBV12-4	TRBJ2-2	TGTGCCAGCAGTTTCGCAGGGAGGAACACCGGGGAGCTGTTTTTT	CASSFAGRNTGELFF
NA	NA	TRBV12-3/TRBV12-4	TRBJ1-1	TGTGCCATTCGGGGGGGGGCGAGTACTGAAGCTTTCTTT	CAIRGGASTEAFF
NA	few	TRBV5-1	TRBJ2-1	TGCGCCAGCAGCCGGGCTGAGACAGGTTACAATGAGCAGTTCTTC	CASSRAETGYNEQFF